This T cell receptor beta chain was identified in a study of blood T cells in healthy people across ages. Findings and limits, study-wide: Aged donors had fewer naive CD4+ cells and lower diversity than long-lived donors. Observed TCR beta diversity per million T cells went down as age went up. This fall followed a roughly linear course with age.

A sample-barcoded 5' primer and a J-beta primer mix were used in a second PCR of roughly 6 to 11 cycles. One entry per CDR3 protein results from TCRdb running MiXCR on the 5' RACE reads. The sample yields just under 900,000 distinct CDR3 sequences, about 30% seen once. This clonotype was seen repeatedly, ten times or more. Its specificity is not known. Germline-derived CDR1 and CDR2 are SGHAT and FQNNGV. The CDR3 sequence is 15 residues long. V was pared by 2 bases and J by 2 bases, with 11 bases between. This sequence was found in an elderly woman in good health. This sequence joins TRBV11-2 and TRBJ2-3, with D possibly matching TRBD2 (5 bases). Sequenced material: blood. The CDR3 loop is CASSLQSGLTDTQYF. The CDR3 nucleotides are TGTGCCAGCAGCTTACAATCCGGACTCACAGATACGCAGTATTTT.